One and the same sample provided the 31 T cell receptor beta chains below, sequenced in a study of blood T cell repertoires in COVID-19. Generated by immunoSEQ multiplex PCR, the TCRdb table keeps only in-frame clones and is missing some. Of just over 150,000 clones in the sample, 85% to 90% were seen once. Sequencing used PBMCs or T cells enriched from blood (not recorded which). These receptors all come from a woman aged 45 to 65 who had recovered from COVID-19.

The CDR3 DNA reads as TGTGCCAGCACCCGACAGGGGGGGACCTACGAGCAGTACTTC. Its translation is CASTRQGGTYEQYF. The chain is built from TRBV6-5 and TRBJ2-7, with TRBD1 identical over 9 bases. Germline CDR1 is MNHEY and CDR2 is SVGAGI. This CDR3 has 14 residues. V dropped 7 bases and J dropped 2; count of bases not matched to a gene: 6.

The chain recombines TRBV4-1 with TRBJ1-5, with a weak D call TRBD1 (5 bases). V was trimmed by 1 base and J by 6 bases, leaving 7 bases between them. Per the germline V gene, CDR1 is MGHRA and CDR2 is YSYEKL. The CDR3 is 13 residues long. CDR3 sequence: CASSQVQGQPQHF. The CDR3 nucleotides are TGCGCCAGCAGCCAAGTTCAGGGTCAGCCCCAGCATTTT.

The chain has TRBV19 and TRBJ1-2; the match to TRBD1 covers 7 bases. The CDR3 has 13 amino acids. The junction had 5 bases not matched to a gene; V was cut back by 7 bases and J by 3 bases. Germline CDR1 LNHDA, CDR2 SQIVND (reference sequence). CDR3 sequence reads: CASMARGHYGYTF. In nucleotides, the CDR3 is TGTGCCAGTATGGCAAGGGGGCACTATGGCTACACCTTC. Full variable domain (missing parts from reference TRBV19 and TRBJ1-2): DGGITQSPKYLFRKEGQNVTLSCEQNLNHDAMYWYRQDPGQGLRLIYYSQIVNDFQKGDIAEGYSVSREKKESFPLTVTSAQKNPTAFYLCASMARGHYGYTFGSGTRLTVV.

This clone was seen only a few times. This chain joins TRBV20-1 and TRBJ1-2; a possible D gene is TRBD1 (6 bases). CDR1 is DFQATT, CDR2 SNEGSKA, per germline (reference sequence). The CDR3 has 14 amino acids. The V gene lost 3 bases and the J gene lost 0 bases, with 11 bases spanning the gap. The CDR3 nucleotides are TGCAGTGCTAGTCGGGACATACCTAACTATGGCTACACCTTC. Amino acid sequence: CSASRDIPNYGYTF.

This chain uses TRBV6-5 with TRBJ2-5; possible D gene TRBD2, 6 bases. CDR1 and CDR2 from the germline V gene are MNHEY and SVGAGI. There are 13 residues in the CDR3. Deletions cut 2 bases from V and 10 bases from J, with 14 bases between. CDR3 sequence: CASSYTGTFIQYF. The CDR3 nucleotides are TGTGCCAGCAGTTACACCGGGACTTTTATCCAGTACTTC.

The chain recombines TRBV12-3 or TRBV12-4 with TRBJ2-1; D gene ambiguous. The CDR3 is 13 residues long. V was clipped by 8 bases and J by 0 bases, with 8 bases between them. The CDR3 loop is CASHDSSYNEQFF. The CDR3 DNA sequence: TGTGCCAGCCACGATAGCTCCTACAATGAGCAGTTCTTC.

This chain joins TRBV12-5 and TRBJ2-7; D is possibly TRBD2 (6 bases). The germline V gene has CDR1 LGHNT and CDR2 FRNRAP. The CDR3 length is 16 residues. The V end was cut by 0 bases, the J end by 5 bases, with 17 bases between. The CDR3 DNA reads as TGTGCTAGTGGTTTGGTAGGTGGGGGAGGCAGGGACGAGCAGTACTTC. This codes for CASGLVGGGGRDEQYF.

This chain links TRBV11-2 with TRBJ1-2, with 10 bases matching TRBD1. Germline lookup yields CDR1 SGHAT and CDR2 FQNNGV. CDR3 length: 14 residues. V lost 4 bases to trimming and J lost 7 bases; unmatched junction nucleotides: 6. CDR3 bases: TGTGCCAGCAGCTCGGGACAGGGGTGGGTTGGCTACACCTTC. Protein: CASSSGQGWVGYTF.

The rearrangement joins TRBV19 to TRBJ2-3; TRBD2 might be the D (7 bases). The germline gives CDR1 LNHDA, CDR2 SQIVND (reference sequence). V lost 3 bases and J lost 4, with 11 bases in between. This CDR3 has 14 amino acids. CDR3: CASSMGGAADTQYF. The CDR3 DNA reads as TGTGCCAGTAGTATGGGGGGGGCGGCAGATACGCAGTATTTT.

The V gene is TRBV18, the J gene TRBJ2-7; the match to TRBD1 covers 11 bases. This CDR3 is built from 15 residues. Losses at the gene ends were 3 bases for V and 0 bases for J; bases not matched to a gene: 1. From germline, CDR1 is KGHSH and CDR2 LQKENI. The CDR3 sequence is CASSPGQGASYEQYF. The CDR3, as DNA: TGTGCCAGCTCACCTGGACAGGGGGCCTCCTACGAGCAGTACTTC.

This rearrangement joins TRBV5-5 to TRBJ1-6; possibly TRBD1 for D (6 bases). The CDR3 has 15 amino acids. V lost 5 bases to trimming and J lost 10 bases, with 19 bases between them. Germline V CDR1 and CDR2: SGHKS, YYEKEE (reference sequence). CDR3 sequence (DNA): TGTGCCAGCAGTTTAGTCACAGGGTCAATCTCACCCCTCCACTTT. Translation: CASSLVTGSISPLHF.

This sequence joins TRBV24-1 and TRBJ1-5, with TRBD1 identical over 8 bases. CDR3 length equals 15 residues. Losses at the gene ends were 7 bases for V and 9 bases for J; bases not matched to a gene: 13. Per the germline V gene, CDR1 is KGHDR and CDR2 is SFDVKD. The CDR3 loop reads CATRKSRGLYVPQHF. The CDR3 bases are TGTGCCACCAGAAAATCCAGGGGGCTTTATGTGCCCCAGCATTTT.

V gene TRBV5-8 combines with J gene TRBJ1-1; no clear D gene. CDR3 length equals 14 residues. V was pared by 3 bases and J by 0 bases, with 9 bases between. The V gene's germline CDR1 is SGHTS and CDR2 YDEGEE. This CDR3 is CASSSLVLNTEAFF. The CDR3 region has the DNA TGTGCCAGCAGCTCCTTAGTGTTGAACACTGAAGCTTTCTTT.

This chain connects TRBV7-8 to TRBJ1-2; D gene uncertain. This CDR3 has 12 amino acids. V dropped 1 base and J dropped 8 bases, with 8 bases sitting between them. CDR1 is SGHVS and CDR2 is FQNEAQ in the germline V gene. The CDR3 DNA sequence: TGTGCCAGCAGCTTAGGAACTTGGGGCTACACCTTC. Its protein product is CASSLGTWGYTF.

This chain links TRBV21-1 with TRBJ1-2. TRBV21-1 has pseudogene status. This CDR3 has 15 amino acids. The CDR3 loop reads CASSKGPRGSGGYTF. As DNA, the CDR3 is TGTGCCAGCAGCAAAGGTCCTCGGGGATCGGGAGGCTACACCTTC.

The chain joins TRBV6-5 to TRBJ1-1; D remains unclear. Trimming stripped 9 bases from V and 3 bases from J, with 8 bases between. The germline V gene encodes CDR1 MNHEY and CDR2 SVGAGI. The CDR3 runs 11 residues. The CDR3 bases are TGTGCCAGTACCCAGTACACTGAAGCTTTCTTT. Translated: CASTQYTEAFF.

This chain connects TRBV7-8 to TRBJ1-1, with a weak D call TRBD1 (5 bases). The CDR3 has 14 residues. Trimming removed 0 bases from V and 11 bases from J, with 16 bases in between. CDR1 is SGHVS, CDR2 FQNEAQ, per germline. The CDR3 here is CASSLALGGEGAFF. The CDR3, as DNA: TGTGCCAGCAGCTTAGCGCTTGGAGGGGAGGGGGCTTTCTTT.

This sequence joins TRBV5-1 and TRBJ2-2; weak D call: TRBD1 (5 bases). The germline V gene encodes CDR1 SGHRS and CDR2 YFSETQ. The length of the CDR3 is 15 residues. The V and J ends lost 5 bases and 0 bases respectively, with 11 bases between them. CDR3 nucleotides: TGCGCCAGCAGTTGGTCGACAGCGAACACCGGGGAGCTGTTTTTT. As protein: CASSWSTANTGELFF.

The chain combines TRBV2 with TRBJ1-1; 10 bases match TRBD1. V was pared by 0 bases and J by 0 bases, with 10 bases of the junction left unmatched. In germline, CDR1 is SNHLY, CDR2 FYNNEI. This CDR3 is 19 amino acids long. The CDR3 loop is CASSEAGTGAANMNTEAFF. As DNA, the CDR3 is TGTGCCAGCAGTGAAGCTGGGACAGGGGCTGCAAACATGAACACTGAAGCTTTCTTT.

V usage is TRBV19 and J usage is TRBJ2-3; TRBD1 matches at 7 bases. CDR1 and CDR2 (germline): LNHDA, SQIVND (reference sequence). With V trimmed by 4 bases and J by 2 bases, 6 bases remained unmatched. The CDR3 length is 15 residues. CDR3 in amino acids: CASSRGTVSTDTQYF. The CDR3 nucleotides are TGTGCCAGTAGTAGAGGGACAGTTTCCACAGATACGCAGTATTTT.

DNA for the CDR3: TGTGCCACCCTAAACTCCGCATATGGCTACACCTTC. Its translation is CATLNSAYGYTF. The chain carries TRBV21-1 and TRBJ1-2. TRBV21-1 is listed as a pseudogene. The CDR3 runs to 12 residues.

This sequence joins TRBV7-8 and TRBJ2-2; D unresolved. The CDR3 covers 13 residues. Trimming shortened V by 1 base and J by 4 bases, and 4 bases separated the two germline ends. Looked up from germline, CDR1 is SGHVS and CDR2 is FQNEAQ. The CDR3 bases are TGTGCCAGCAGCTTAGTTCTCACCGGGGAGCTGTTTTTT. Protein sequence: CASSLVLTGELFF. Full variable domain (rest looked up from reference TRBV7-8 and TRBJ2-2): GAGVSQSPRYKVAKRGQDVALRCDPISGHVSLFWYQQALGQGPEFLTYFQNEAQLDKSGLPSDRFFAERPEGSVSTLKIQRTQQEDSAVYLCASSLVLTGELFFGEGSRLTVL.

The chain recombines TRBV28 with TRBJ2-7; 15 nucleotides align to TRBD2. This CDR3 region has 18 residues. Germline V gene sequence: CDR1 MDHEN, CDR2 SYDVKM. J was trimmed by 0 bases and V by 5 bases; bases with no gene match: 8. The DNA of the CDR3 is TGTGCCAGCAGTCTGGGGACTAGCGGGGGGTTTTCCTCCTACGAGCAGTACTTC. Translated, it gives CASSLGTSGGFSSYEQYF.

The CDR3 nucleotides are TGCGCCAGCAGCTTAGGGGATTATAGCAATCAGCCCCAGCATTTT. As protein: CASSLGDYSNQPQHF. This chain links TRBV5-1 with TRBJ1-5, with D perhaps matching TRBD1 (5 bases). Trimming removed 2 bases at V and 0 bases at J, with 9 bases between. Germline lookup yields CDR1 SGHRS and CDR2 YFSETQ. The CDR3 runs to 15 residues.

The rearrangement links TRBV9 to TRBJ2-3, with 9 bases lining up with TRBD1. The CDR3 covers 17 residues. The junction had 11 bases not matched to a gene; V was cut back by 4 bases and J by 2 bases. The germline V gene encodes CDR1 SGDLS and CDR2 YYNGEE. CDR3 DNA sequence: TGTGCCAGCAGCAGGGGGTTTAGGACAGGGGCCACAGATACGCAGTATTTT. Its protein product is CASSRGFRTGATDTQYF.

The chain has TRBV5-6 and TRBJ1-2; D unclear. CDR1 SGHDT and CDR2 YYEEEE come from the germline V gene. The V end lost 1 base, the J end lost 3 bases, and 16 bases lay between the germline ends. This CDR3 contains 16 residues. CDR3 in DNA: TGTGCCAGCAGCTTGTACCGTGGAAGGAGCTACTATGGCTACACCTTC. This gives the protein CASSLYRGRSYYGYTF.

The chain uses TRBV6-1 and TRBJ2-7; D not certain. Trimming left V 1 base short and J 3 bases short, with 10 bases between. Germline CDR1 is MNHNS and CDR2 is SASEGT. The CDR3 extends over 14 amino acids. The CDR3 bases are TGTGCCAGCAGTGAAGGGCCTTCAGTCTACGAGCAGTACTTC. Encoded protein: CASSEGPSVYEQYF.

The chain combines TRBV11-3 with TRBJ2-1, with a weak D call TRBD2 (5 bases). V was trimmed by 5 bases and J by 1 base, leaving 12 bases between them. CDR1 is SGHNT, CDR2 YENEEA, per germline. The CDR3 sequence is 15 residues long. CDR3 sequence reads: CASSNRRGSYNEQFF. CDR3 nucleotides: TGTGCCAGCAGCAATCGTCGGGGTTCCTACAATGAGCAGTTCTTC.

This clone has just one count. V gene TRBV4-2 combines with J gene TRBJ2-5; TRBD2 aligns across 7 bases. The CDR3 consists of 14 residues. Per germline, CDR1 LGHNA and CDR2 YNFKEQ. J gave up 5 bases and V 0 bases, and 3 bases lay outside the gene matches. This CDR3 is CASSQEVGGETQYF. The CDR3 region has the DNA TGTGCCAGCAGCCAAGAGGTCGGGGGGGAGACCCAGTACTTC.

The chain carries TRBV2 and TRBJ1-5, with TRBD1 as a possible D gene (6 bases). CDR1 is SNHLY, CDR2 FYNNEI, per germline. Deletions cut 8 bases from V and 1 base from J, with 21 bases between. The CDR3 extends over 17 amino acids. CDR3 amino acids: CASAGGRRGGSNQPQHF. CDR3 coding DNA: TGTGCCAGCGCTGGGGGCCGCCGCGGGGGAAGCAATCAGCCCCAGCATTTT.

The chain joins TRBV5-6 to TRBJ2-5; 9 nucleotides match TRBD1. The CDR3 sequence is 15 residues long. With V trimmed by 5 bases and J by 4 bases, 9 bases remained unmatched. Per germline, CDR1 SGHDT and CDR2 YYEEEE. The CDR3 protein is CASSSLTGGLETQYF. The CDR3 region has the DNA TGTGCCAGCAGTTCGCTCACAGGGGGCTTAGAGACCCAGTACTTC.